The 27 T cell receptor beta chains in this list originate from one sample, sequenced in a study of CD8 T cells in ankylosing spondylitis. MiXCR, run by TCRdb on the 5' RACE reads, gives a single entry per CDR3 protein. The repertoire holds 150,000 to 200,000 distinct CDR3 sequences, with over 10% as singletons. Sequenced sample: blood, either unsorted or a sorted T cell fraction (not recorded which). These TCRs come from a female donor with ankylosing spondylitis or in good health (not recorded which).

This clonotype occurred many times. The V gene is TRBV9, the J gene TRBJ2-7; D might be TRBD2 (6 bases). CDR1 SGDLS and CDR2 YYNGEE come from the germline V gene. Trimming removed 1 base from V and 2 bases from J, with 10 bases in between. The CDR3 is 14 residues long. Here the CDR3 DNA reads TGTGCCAGCAGCGTAACTAGCACCACCTACGAGCAGTACTTC. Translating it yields CASSVTSTTYEQYF.

The DNA for the CDR3 is TGTGCCAGCAGTTTATCTGGCGGATTAACCTACGAGCAGTACTTC. Its translation: CASSLSGGLTYEQYF. The chain employs TRBV27 and TRBJ2-7; the D is unclear. There are 15 residues in the CDR3. V was clipped by 0 bases and J by 2 bases, with 11 bases between them. CDR1 MNHEY and CDR2 SMNVEV come from the germline V gene (reference sequence).

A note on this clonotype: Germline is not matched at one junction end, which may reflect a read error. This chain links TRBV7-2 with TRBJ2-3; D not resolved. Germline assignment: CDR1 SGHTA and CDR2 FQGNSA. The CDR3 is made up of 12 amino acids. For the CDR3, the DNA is TGTGTCAGCAGCCCTGCCCCCGGAACGCAGTATTTT. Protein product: CVSSPAPGTQYF.

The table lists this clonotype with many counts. CDR3 sequence (DNA): TGTGCCATCAGTGCTCAGCGAGACACCGGGGAGCTGTTTTTT. It yields the protein CAISAQRDTGELFF. The gene calls are TRBV10-3 and TRBJ2-2, with D uncertain. The V and J ends lost 4 bases and 3 bases respectively, with 9 bases between them. The CDR3 extends over 14 amino acids. The V gene's germline CDR1 is ENHRY and CDR2 SYGVKD.

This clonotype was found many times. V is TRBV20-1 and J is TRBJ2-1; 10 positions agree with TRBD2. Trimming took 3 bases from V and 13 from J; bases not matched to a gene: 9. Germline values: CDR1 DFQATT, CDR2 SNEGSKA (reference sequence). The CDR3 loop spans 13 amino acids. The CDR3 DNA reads TGCAGTGCTAGTCTCATAGCGGGAGGCCTCCAGTTCTTC. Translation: CSASLIAGGLQFF.

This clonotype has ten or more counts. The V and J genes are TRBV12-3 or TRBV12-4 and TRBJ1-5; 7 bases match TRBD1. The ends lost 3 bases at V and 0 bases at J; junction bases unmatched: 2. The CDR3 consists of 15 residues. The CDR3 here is CASSFSGGSNQPQHF. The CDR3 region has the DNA TGTGCCAGCAGTTTCTCAGGGGGTAGCAATCAGCCCCAGCATTTT.

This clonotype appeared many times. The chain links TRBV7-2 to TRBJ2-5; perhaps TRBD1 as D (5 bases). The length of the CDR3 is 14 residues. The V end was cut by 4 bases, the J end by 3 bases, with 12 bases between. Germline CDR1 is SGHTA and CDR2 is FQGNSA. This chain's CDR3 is CASSSLTDKETQYF. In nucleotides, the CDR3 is TGTGCCAGCAGCTCATTGACGGACAAAGAGACCCAGTACTTC.

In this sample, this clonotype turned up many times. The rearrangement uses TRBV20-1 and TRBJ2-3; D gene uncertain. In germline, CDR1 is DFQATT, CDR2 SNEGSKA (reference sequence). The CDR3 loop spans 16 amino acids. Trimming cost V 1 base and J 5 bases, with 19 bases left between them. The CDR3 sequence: CSARGPSIGRQDTQYF. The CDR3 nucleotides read TGCAGTGCTAGAGGGCCCTCGATCGGGCGGCAAGATACGCAGTATTTT.

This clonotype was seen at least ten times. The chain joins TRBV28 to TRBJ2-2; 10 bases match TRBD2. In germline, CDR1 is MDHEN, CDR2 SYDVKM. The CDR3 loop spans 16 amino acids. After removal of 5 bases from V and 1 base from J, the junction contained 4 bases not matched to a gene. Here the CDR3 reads CASSPTSGKNTGELFF. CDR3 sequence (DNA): TGTGCCAGCAGTCCTACTAGCGGGAAGAACACCGGGGAGCTGTTTTTT.

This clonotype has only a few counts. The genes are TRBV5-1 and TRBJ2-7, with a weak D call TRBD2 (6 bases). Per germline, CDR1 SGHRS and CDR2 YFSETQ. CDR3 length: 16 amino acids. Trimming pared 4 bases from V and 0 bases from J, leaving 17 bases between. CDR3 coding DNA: TGCGCCAGCAGCAAGGCCGCGGGACTCGACTCCTACGAGCAGTACTTC. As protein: CASSKAAGLDSYEQYF.

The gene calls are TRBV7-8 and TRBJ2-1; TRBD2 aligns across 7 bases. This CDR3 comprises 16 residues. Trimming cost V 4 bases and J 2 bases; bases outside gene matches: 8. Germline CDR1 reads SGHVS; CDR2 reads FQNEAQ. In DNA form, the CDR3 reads TGTGCCAGCAGCTCGGGGGGAGGGAGTGCCTACAATGAGCAGTTCTTC. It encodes CASSSGGGSAYNEQFF.

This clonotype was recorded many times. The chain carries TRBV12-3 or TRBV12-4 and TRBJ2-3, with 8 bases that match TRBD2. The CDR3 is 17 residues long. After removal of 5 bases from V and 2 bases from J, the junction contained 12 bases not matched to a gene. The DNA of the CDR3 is TGTGCCAGCAGTCCTCGGGGCGCGGGAGGTCACACAGATACGCAGTATTTT. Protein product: CASSPRGAGGHTDTQYF.

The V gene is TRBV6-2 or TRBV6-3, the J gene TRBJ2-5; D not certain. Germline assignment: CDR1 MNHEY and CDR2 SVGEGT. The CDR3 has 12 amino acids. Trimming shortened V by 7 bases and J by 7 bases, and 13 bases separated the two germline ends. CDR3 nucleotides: TGTGCCAGCAATCACCAAGGTGGGACCCAGTACTTC. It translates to CASNHQGGTQYF.

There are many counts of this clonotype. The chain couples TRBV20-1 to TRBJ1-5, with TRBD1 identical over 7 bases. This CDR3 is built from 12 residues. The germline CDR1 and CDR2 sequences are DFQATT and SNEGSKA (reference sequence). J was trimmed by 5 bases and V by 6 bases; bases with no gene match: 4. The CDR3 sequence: CSAGDRDQPQHF. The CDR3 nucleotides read TGCAGTGCGGGTGACAGGGATCAGCCCCAGCATTTT.

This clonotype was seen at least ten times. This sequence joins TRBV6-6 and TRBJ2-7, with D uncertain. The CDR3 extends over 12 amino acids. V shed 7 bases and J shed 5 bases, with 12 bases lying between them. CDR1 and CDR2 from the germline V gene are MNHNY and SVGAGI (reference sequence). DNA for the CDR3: TGTGCCAGCACCGCGCGGTCGGACGAGCAGTACTTC. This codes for CASTARSDEQYF.

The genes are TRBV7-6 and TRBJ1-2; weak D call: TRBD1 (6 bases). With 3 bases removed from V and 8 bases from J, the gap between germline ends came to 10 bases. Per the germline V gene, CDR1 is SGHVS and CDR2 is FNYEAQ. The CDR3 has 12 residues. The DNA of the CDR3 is TGTGCCAGCAGCTTCGGAACAGGGGGCTACACCTTC. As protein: CASSFGTGGYTF.

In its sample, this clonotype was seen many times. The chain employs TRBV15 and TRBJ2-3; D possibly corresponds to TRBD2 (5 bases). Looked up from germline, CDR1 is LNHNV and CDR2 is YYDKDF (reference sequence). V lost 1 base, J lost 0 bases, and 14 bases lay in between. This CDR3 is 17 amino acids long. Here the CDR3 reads CATSRGAGKTSTDTQYF. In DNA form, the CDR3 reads TGTGCCACCAGCAGAGGGGCCGGGAAAACTAGCACAGATACGCAGTATTTT.

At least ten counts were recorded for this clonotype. The CDR3: CASRTSGGSYNEQFF. DNA of the CDR3: TGTGCCAGCAGGACTAGCGGGGGGTCCTACAATGAGCAGTTCTTC. The rearrangement joins TRBV12-3 or TRBV12-4 to TRBJ2-1, with 13 bases fitting TRBD2. The CDR3 has 15 residues. After removal of 6 bases from V and 1 base from J, the junction contained 0 bases not matched to a gene.

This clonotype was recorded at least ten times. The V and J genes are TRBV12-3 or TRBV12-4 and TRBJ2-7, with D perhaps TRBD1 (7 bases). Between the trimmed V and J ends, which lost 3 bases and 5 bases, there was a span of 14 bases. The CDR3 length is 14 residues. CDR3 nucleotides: TGTGCCAGCAGTTTTTCAGGCAGGGGGGACGAGCAGTACTTC. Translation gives CASSFSGRGDEQYF.

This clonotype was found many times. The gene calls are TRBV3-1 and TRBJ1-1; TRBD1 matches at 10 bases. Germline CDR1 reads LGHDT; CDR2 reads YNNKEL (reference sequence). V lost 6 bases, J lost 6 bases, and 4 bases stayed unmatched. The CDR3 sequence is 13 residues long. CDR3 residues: CASSRQGASEAFF. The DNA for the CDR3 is TGTGCCAGCAGTCGACAGGGGGCGTCTGAAGCTTTCTTT.

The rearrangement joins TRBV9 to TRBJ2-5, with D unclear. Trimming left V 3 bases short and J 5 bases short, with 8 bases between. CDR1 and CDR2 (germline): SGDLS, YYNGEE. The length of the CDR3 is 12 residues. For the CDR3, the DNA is TGTGCCAGCAGCGCCCACTCGGAGACCCAGTACTTC. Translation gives CASSAHSETQYF.

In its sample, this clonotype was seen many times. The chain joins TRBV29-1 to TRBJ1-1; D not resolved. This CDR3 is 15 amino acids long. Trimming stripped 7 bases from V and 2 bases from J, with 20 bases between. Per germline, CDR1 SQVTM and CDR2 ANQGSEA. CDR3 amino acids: CSASEEGLSNTEAFF. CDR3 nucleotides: TGCAGCGCCTCCGAGGAAGGCCTTTCCAACACTGAAGCTTTCTTT.

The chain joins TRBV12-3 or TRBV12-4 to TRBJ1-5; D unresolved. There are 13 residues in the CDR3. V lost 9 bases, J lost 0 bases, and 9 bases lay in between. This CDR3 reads CARKGNSNQPQHF. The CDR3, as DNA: TGTGCCAGAAAAGGGAATAGCAATCAGCCCCAGCATTTT.

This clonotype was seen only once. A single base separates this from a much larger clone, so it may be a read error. The CDR3 region is CASGSTSTDTQYF. In DNA, the CDR3 is TGTGCCAGCGGCAGTACTAGCACAGATACGCAGTATTTT. This chain joins TRBV7-3 and TRBJ2-3; D unresolved. Per germline, CDR1 SGHTA and CDR2 FQGTGA. CDR3 size: 13 residues. The V end lost 8 bases, the J end lost 0 bases, and 9 bases lay between the germline ends.

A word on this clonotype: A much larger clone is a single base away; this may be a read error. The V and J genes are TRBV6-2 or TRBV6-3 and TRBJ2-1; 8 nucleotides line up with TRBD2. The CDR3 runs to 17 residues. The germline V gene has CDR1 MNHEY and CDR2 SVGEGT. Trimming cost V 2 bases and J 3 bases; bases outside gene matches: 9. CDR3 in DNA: TGTGCCAGCAGTTACACGTCGGGAGGGCCGAACTACAATGAGCAGTTCTTC. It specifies CASSYTSGGPNYNEQFF.

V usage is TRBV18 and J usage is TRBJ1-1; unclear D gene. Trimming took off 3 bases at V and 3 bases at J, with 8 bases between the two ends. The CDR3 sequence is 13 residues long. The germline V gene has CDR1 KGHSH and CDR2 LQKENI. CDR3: CASSPSRDTEAFF. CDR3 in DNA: TGTGCCAGCTCACCCAGCCGGGACACTGAAGCTTTCTTT.

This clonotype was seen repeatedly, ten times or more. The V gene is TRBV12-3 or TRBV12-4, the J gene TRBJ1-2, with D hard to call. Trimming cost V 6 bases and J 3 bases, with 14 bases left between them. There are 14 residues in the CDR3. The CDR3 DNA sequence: TGTGCCAGCAGCCGCGCCGGATTTGACTATGGCTACACCTTC. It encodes CASSRAGFDYGYTF.